Following are 24 T cell receptor beta chains from one sample sequenced in a study of blood T cell repertoires in COVID-19. Some clones are missing from TCRdb's copy, which holds only in-frame ones; the method was immunoSEQ multiplex PCR. The sample has 100,000 or so clones; roughly 84% are singletons. The sample consisted of peripheral blood. These receptors came from a woman in her fifties or sixties with acute or convalescent COVID-19.

This chain links TRBV28 with TRBJ1-1; TRBD1 matches 8 bases. Germline V CDR1 and CDR2: MDHEN, SYDVKM. The CDR3 consists of 14 residues. With V trimmed by 6 bases and J by 1 base, 4 bases remained unmatched. The CDR3, as DNA: TGTGCCAGCAGCCGACAGGGGCGGAACACTGAAGCTTTCTTT. Translated, it gives CASSRQGRNTEAFF.

The V call is TRBV18, the J call TRBJ2-5, with 11 bases lining up with TRBD2. V lost 0 bases and J lost 10; bases outside the gene matches: 7. Germline CDR1 KGHSH, CDR2 LQKENI. CDR3 length equals 15 residues. The CDR3 DNA reads TGTGCCAGCTCACCACCTAGCGGGGGGGAGAGAATCCAGTACTTC. This sequence encodes CASSPPSGGERIQYF.

The rearrangement uses TRBV6-5 and TRBJ1-2; TRBD1 matches 11 bases. CDR1 and CDR2 (germline): MNHEY, SVGAGI. There are 13 residues in the CDR3. The trim removed 6 bases at V and 7 bases at J, leaving 4 bases unmatched. The chain's CDR3 is CASSWTGGSGYTF. CDR3 coding DNA: TGTGCCAGCAGCTGGACAGGGGGCTCTGGCTACACCTTC.

The rearrangement links TRBV5-1 to TRBJ1-4; D gene uncertain. The V gene lost 1 base and the J gene lost 0 bases, with 10 bases spanning the gap. The germline gives CDR1 SGHRS, CDR2 YFSETQ. This CDR3 has 16 amino acids. As DNA, the CDR3 is TGCGCCAGCAGCTTGCTTTTCGGGGCAACTAATGAAAAACTGTTTTTT. It translates to CASSLLFGATNEKLFF.

The rearrangement joins TRBV7-3 to TRBJ2-1; a possible D gene is TRBD2 (5 bases). The CDR3 is made up of 14 amino acids. V was pared by 4 bases and J by 1 base, with 8 bases between. In germline, CDR1 is SGHTA, CDR2 FQGTGA. Written as DNA, the CDR3 is TGTGCCAGCAGCTCCACTAGTTCCTACAATGAGCAGTTCTTC. Protein sequence: CASSSTSSYNEQFF. Looking up the rest from reference TRBV7-3 and TRBJ2-1 gives the full variable domain: GAGVSQTPSNKVTEKGKYVELRCDPISGHTALYWYRQSLGQGPEFLIYFQGTGAADDSGLPNDRFFAVRPEGSVSTLKIQRTERGDSAVYLCASSSTSSYNEQFFGPGTRLTVL.

J is TRBJ2-3 and V is TRBV19; TRBD1 matches at 11 bases. The CDR3 extends over 15 amino acids. The germline V gene encodes CDR1 LNHDA and CDR2 SQIVND (reference sequence). The junction had 6 bases not matched to a gene; V was cut back by 6 bases and J by 4 bases. The CDR3: CASRRTGGDSDTQYF. The DNA of the CDR3 is TGTGCCAGTAGGAGGACAGGGGGCGATTCAGATACGCAGTATTTT.

The V gene is TRBV21-1, the J gene TRBJ2-2; TRBD1, the table's D call, lacks a check against the DNA. TRBV21-1 is a pseudogene locus. The CDR3 is 16 residues long. CDR3: CASSKVGQGYTGELFF. CDR3 coding DNA: TGTGCCAGCAGCAAAGTGGGTCAGGGGTACACCGGGGAGCTGTTTTTT.

The V and J genes are TRBV30 and TRBJ2-3, with 7 bases matching TRBD1. Germline CDR1 is GTSNPN and CDR2 is SVGIG (reference sequence). This CDR3 is 15 amino acids long. J gave up 1 base and V 6 bases, and 10 bases lay outside the gene matches. CDR3 residues: CACPRQGSGTDTQYF. CDR3 sequence (DNA): TGTGCCTGCCCCCGACAGGGATCGGGCACAGATACGCAGTATTTT.

V and J are TRBV24-1 and TRBJ2-5; unclear D gene. V was clipped by 6 bases and J by 4 bases, with 5 bases between them. CDR3 size: 11 residues. Germline values: CDR1 KGHDR, CDR2 SFDVKD. The CDR3 sequence: CATSFGETQYF. For the CDR3, the DNA is TGTGCCACCAGTTTCGGAGAGACCCAGTACTTC.

This chain links TRBV24-1 with TRBJ1-2, with 10 bases identical to TRBD1. The CDR3 runs to 16 residues. The germline V gene encodes CDR1 KGHDR and CDR2 SFDVKD. V lost 7 bases, J lost 2 bases, and 9 bases stayed unmatched. Here the CDR3 reads CATSGTGVRENYGYTF. The CDR3 DNA reads TGTGCCACCAGCGGGACAGGGGTAAGGGAAAACTATGGCTACACCTTC.

The gene calls are TRBV6-2 or TRBV6-3 and TRBJ2-2; 7 positions match TRBD1. Germline V gene data show CDR1 as MNHEY and CDR2 as SVGEGT. The J segment lost 6 bases and the V segment lost 6 bases, leaving 7 bases of the junction unmatched. The CDR3 runs 14 residues. CDR3 loop: CASSRDSGPGELFF. In DNA form, the CDR3 reads TGTGCCAGCAGCCGGGACAGTGGACCCGGGGAGCTGTTTTTT.

There are a few counts of this clone. The V and J genes are TRBV23-1 and TRBJ2-2; 7 nucleotides line up with TRBD1. TRBV23-1 is filed as an ORF, its function uncertain. Trimming removed 2 bases from V and 1 base from J; junction bases left unmatched: 1. This CDR3 is 15 amino acids long. The CDR3 DNA follows: TGCGCCAGCAGTCAAAGACAGGGGAACACCGGGGAGCTGTTTTTT. Translation gives CASSQRQGNTGELFF.

This chain uses TRBV11-2 with TRBJ2-5; TRBD2 matches at 11 bases. V lost 5 bases to trimming and J lost 2 bases; unmatched junction nucleotides: 10. This CDR3 has 17 residues. The V gene's germline CDR1 is SGHAT and CDR2 FQNNGV. CDR3 DNA sequence: TGTGCCAGCAGCCGAGCCACCCGGACTAGCGGGCAAGAGACCCAGTACTTC. Its protein is CASSRATRTSGQETQYF.

This clone came up once. The chain recombines TRBV7-2 with TRBJ2-7, with 8 bases lining up with TRBD2. This CDR3 is built from 15 residues. The V gene's germline CDR1 is SGHTA and CDR2 FQGNSA. J was trimmed by 0 bases and V by 5 bases; bases with no gene match: 6. CDR3 nucleotide sequence: TGTGCCAGCAGCCTTGACGGGGGGGCCTCCTACGAGCAGTACTTC. Amino acids: CASSLDGGASYEQYF.

V and J are TRBV27 and TRBJ2-7; 9 bases agree with TRBD1. CDR1 is MNHEY, CDR2 SMNVEV, per germline (reference sequence). The junction had 8 bases not matched to a gene; V was cut back by 2 bases and J by 6 bases. The CDR3 has 15 residues. Here the CDR3 reads CASSLSGTGNGEQYF. Here the CDR3 DNA reads TGTGCCAGCAGTTTAAGCGGGACAGGGAATGGCGAGCAGTACTTC.

This clone was seen just once. The V and J genes are TRBV3-1 (or the pseudogene TRBV3-2) and TRBJ1-2; no clear D gene. V lost 1 base, J lost 2 bases, and 14 bases lay in between. The CDR3 extends over 16 amino acids. Germline V gene lookup returns CDR1 LGHDT and CDR2 YNNKEL (reference sequence). CDR3 residues: CASSQGVGSKNYGYTF. The CDR3 DNA is TGTGCCAGCAGCCAAGGTGTCGGTTCGAAAAACTATGGCTACACCTTC.

The chain couples TRBV7-2 to TRBJ1-2; D not resolved. Trimming took 0 bases from V and 6 from J, leaving 14 bases between them. This CDR3 is built from 15 residues. Per the germline V gene, CDR1 is SGHTA and CDR2 is FQGNSA. The CDR3 sequence is CASSLASGREHGYTF. The CDR3 coding sequence is TGTGCCAGCAGCTTAGCATCGGGAAGGGAGCATGGCTACACCTTC.

The rearrangement links TRBV9 to TRBJ1-2; D call uncertain. The V gene's germline CDR1 is SGDLS and CDR2 YYNGEE. The length of the CDR3 is 13 residues. V lost 6 bases to trimming and J lost 7 bases, with 16 bases between them. The CDR3 nucleotides are TGTGCCAGCAAGGAGGATGGAATAGCTGGCTACACCTTC. Encoded protein: CASKEDGIAGYTF.

The rearrangement joins TRBV5-1 to TRBJ1-5, with D unclear. Trimming took off 0 bases at V and 4 bases at J, with 11 bases between the two ends. Per germline, CDR1 SGHRS and CDR2 YFSETQ. CDR3 length: 15 amino acids. The CDR3 bases are TGCGCCAGCAGCTTGGACGGGGTAGGTAATCAGCCCCAGCATTTT. Its translation: CASSLDGVGNQPQHF.

This chain connects TRBV5-1 to TRBJ1-1, with TRBD1 matching 11 bases. The CDR3 runs 15 residues. Trimming took 4 bases from V and 4 from J; bases not matched to a gene: 6. CDR1 is SGHRS and CDR2 is YFSETQ in the germline V gene. This CDR3 reads CASSAAGTGGTEAFF. For the CDR3, the DNA is TGCGCCAGCAGCGCTGCCGGGACAGGGGGCACTGAAGCTTTCTTT. Variable domain in full (rest from reference TRBV5-1 and TRBJ1-1): KAGVTQTPRYLIKTRGQQVTLSCSPISGHRSVSWYQQTPGQGLQFLFEYFSETQRNKGNFPGRFSGRQFSNSRSEMNVSTLELGDSALYLCASSAAGTGGTEAFFGQGTRLTVV.

The CDR3 here is CASSPDKNTGELFF. The DNA of the CDR3 is TGTGCCAGCTCTCCCGACAAGAACACCGGGGAGCTGTTTTTT. The chain combines TRBV18 with TRBJ2-2, with D unclear. This CDR3 is built from 14 residues. Trimming removed 6 bases at V and 1 base at J, with 9 bases between. Germline assignment: CDR1 KGHSH and CDR2 LQKENI.

The J gene is TRBJ1-6, the V gene TRBV27; D possibly corresponds to TRBD1 (6 bases). V was shortened by 3 bases and J by 0 bases, with 12 bases between the two germline ends. This CDR3 has 17 residues. Germline assignment: CDR1 MNHEY and CDR2 SMNVEV (reference sequence). CDR3: CASSLRGASSYNSPLHF. In DNA, the CDR3 is TGTGCCAGCAGTTTGCGGGGGGCGAGCTCCTATAATTCACCCCTCCACTTT.

This clone was recorded only once. This rearrangement joins TRBV5-4 to TRBJ2-1; weak D call: TRBD2 (5 bases). Germline values: CDR1 SGHNT, CDR2 YYREEE (reference sequence). The length of the CDR3 is 13 residues. V gave up 6 bases and J gave up 8 bases, with 15 bases separating them. DNA for the CDR3: TGTGCCAGCACCTCGGACTGGAACGATGAGCAGTTCTTC. Its protein product is CASTSDWNDEQFF.

The V call is TRBV6-1, the J call TRBJ1-1; weak D call: TRBD1 (5 bases). Germline V gives CDR1 MNHNS, CDR2 SASEGT. This CDR3 is built from 14 residues. Between the trimmed V and J ends, which lost 2 bases and 3 bases, there was a span of 10 bases. CDR3 sequence reads: CASSEWGEDTEAFF. CDR3 nucleotide sequence: TGTGCCAGCAGTGAATGGGGGGAGGACACTGAAGCTTTCTTT.